One and the same sample provided the 8 T cell receptor beta chains below, sequenced in a study of OX40 agonist ivuxolimab in advanced cancers. This table comes from immunoSEQ multiplex PCR, and its TCRdb copy is limited to in-frame clones, with some not included. The table includes over 25,000 clones, about nine tenths detected once. Material: CD4+ or CD8+ T cells sorted from blood, obtained in a trial of the OX40 agonist ivuxolimab. The receptors were gathered from an adult with an advanced solid tumor such as melanoma, head and neck, liver or kidney cancer.

The rearrangement links TRBV5-6 to TRBJ2-7; 10 nucleotides line up with TRBD2. The CDR3 runs to 15 residues. Germline V CDR1 and CDR2: SGHDT, YYEEEE. Germline trimming cut 3 bases from V and 2 bases from J; bases unmatched to any gene: 5. The CDR3 DNA is TGTGCCAGCAGCTACCAGCGGGGGGGCCCCTACGAGCAGTACTTC. The encoded protein is CASSYQRGGPYEQYF.

Concerning this clone itself: A junction end diverges from the germline sequence, so it may reflect a read error. This chain uses TRBV7-9 with TRBJ2-1; D is unresolved. The CDR3 has 13 amino acids. Germline assignment: CDR1 SEHNR and CDR2 FQNEAQ (reference sequence). The CDR3 reads CASSPPSNNEQFF. CDR3 DNA sequence: TGTGCCAGCAGCCCGCCCTCCAACAATGAGCAGTTCTTC. The variable domain in full, with the rest retrieved from reference TRBV7-9 and TRBJ2-1, is DTGVSQNPRHKITKRGQNVTFRCDPISEHNRLYWYRQTLGQGPEFLTYFQNEAQLEKSRLLSDRFSAERPKGSFSTLEIQRTEQGDSAMYLCASSPPSNNEQFFGPGTRLTVL.

The chain employs TRBV7-8 and TRBJ2-7; 9 bases map to TRBD1. CDR1 and CDR2 from the germline V gene are SGHVS and FQNEAQ. V trimming: 5 bases; J trimming: 3 bases; junction bases outside the gene matches: 11. CDR3 length: 16 residues. Here the CDR3 DNA reads TGTGCCAGCAGCACTGGGACAGGGCTAGGTATCTACGAGCAGTACTTC. Amino acids: CASSTGTGLGIYEQYF.

This clone showed up just once. The chain couples TRBV7-2 to TRBJ2-7; D uncertain. The CDR3 has 13 residues. V lost 1 base and J 6 bases, leaving 10 bases between the germline ends. CDR1 and CDR2 (germline): SGHTA, FQGNSA. DNA for the CDR3: TGTGCCAGCAGCTTAGGGTCCGGCAGCGAGCAGTACTTC. It yields the protein CASSLGSGSEQYF. Together with reference TRBV7-2 and TRBJ2-7, the CDR3 gives the full variable domain: GAGVSQSPSNKVTEKGKDVELRCDPISGHTALYWYRQSLGQGLEFLIYFQGNSAPDKSGLPSDRFSAERTGGSVSTLTIQRTQQEDSAVYLCASSLGSGSEQYFGPGTRLTVT.

The V and J genes are TRBV5-1 and TRBJ2-5; maybe TRBD1 (6 bases). The germline V and J ends were trimmed by 4 bases and 2 bases, with 15 bases remaining between them. The CDR3 is 15 amino acids. In germline, CDR1 is SGHRS, CDR2 YFSETQ. The CDR3: CASSQDGTSQETQYF. CDR3 sequence (DNA): TGCGCCAGCAGCCAGGACGGGACATCACAAGAGACCCAGTACTTC. Complete variable domain (other parts from reference TRBV5-1 and TRBJ2-5): KAGVTQTPRYLIKTRGQQVTLSCSPISGHRSVSWYQQTPGQGLQFLFEYFSETQRNKGNFPGRFSGRQFSNSRSEMNVSTLELGDSALYLCASSQDGTSQETQYFGPGTRLLVL.

The CDR3 DNA follows: TGTGCCAGCAGTGAACGGGCCAGGAGTGGGAATGAGCAGTTCTTC. Its protein is CASSERARSGNEQFF. This chain uses TRBV2 with TRBJ2-1; the D is unclear. V lost 2 bases and J lost 7, with 15 bases in between. Germline V gene data show CDR1 as SNHLY and CDR2 as FYNNEI. The CDR3 runs to 15 residues.

The chain joins TRBV25-1 to TRBJ1-2; no clear D. The length of the CDR3 is 12 residues. V was cut by 3 bases and J by 3 bases, with 5 bases left in between. CDR1 and CDR2 (germline): MGHDK, SYGVNS. The CDR3 sequence: CASSEGYYGYTF. The CDR3, as DNA: TGTGCCAGCAGTGAGGGCTACTATGGCTACACCTTC.

The CDR3 loop reads CASSFRDSNQPQHF. CDR3 DNA sequence: TGTGCCAGCAGCTTCAGGGATAGCAATCAGCCCCAGCATTTT. V is TRBV7-3 and J is TRBJ1-5; the D gene is possibly TRBD1 (5 bases). Germline CDR1 SGHTA, CDR2 FQGTGA. The CDR3 sequence is 14 residues long. Trimming cost V 3 bases and J 0 bases, with 6 bases left between them.